These 12 T cell receptor beta chains came from one sample sequenced in a study of cytomegalovirus exposure and HLA in healthy donors. PCR used 60 Vbeta primers and 13 Jbeta primers. Assay: immunoSEQ multiplex PCR; the TCRdb copy retains only in-frame clones and omits some. The sample shows about 150,000 clones, roughly 80% of them seen only once. The sequencing sample was made of PBMCs. Receptors were obtained from a woman aged 40 to 55 in good health and CMV-seropositive.

This clone has only one observation. The J gene is TRBJ2-5, the V gene TRBV27, with 7 bases lining up with TRBD1. This CDR3 has 19 amino acids. V was pared by 7 bases and J by 4 bases, with 24 bases of the junction left unmatched. In germline, CDR1 is MNHEY, CDR2 SMNVEV (reference sequence). The CDR3 spells CASTPTGVGRSWVSETQYF. The CDR3 nucleotides read TGTGCCAGCACTCCAACAGGGGTGGGTCGGTCTTGGGTTTCAGAGACCCAGTACTTC.

This clone was counted only a few times. J is TRBJ2-6 and V is TRBV5-1; D gene ambiguous. V was trimmed by 4 bases and J by 4 bases, leaving 9 bases between them. This CDR3 region has 14 residues. CDR1 and CDR2 (germline): SGHRS, YFSETQ. CDR3 loop: CASSPAAGANVLTF. The DNA for the CDR3 is TGCGCCAGCAGCCCCGCGGCGGGGGCCAACGTCCTGACTTTC. Filled out from reference TRBV5-1 and TRBJ2-6, the complete variable domain reads KAGVTQTPRYLIKTRGQQVTLSCSPISGHRSVSWYQQTPGQGLQFLFEYFSETQRNKGNFPGRFSGRQFSNSRSEMNVSTLELGDSALYLCASSPAAGANVLTFGAGSRLTVL.

V gene TRBV7-2 combines with J gene TRBJ2-5, with TRBD2 matching 9 bases. The CDR3 contains 15 residues. The germline V gene has CDR1 SGHTA and CDR2 FQGNSA. The ends lost 1 base at V and 8 bases at J; junction bases unmatched: 8. CDR3 sequence reads: CASSLESSGAFTQYF. The CDR3 nucleotides read TGTGCCAGCAGCTTAGAATCTAGCGGGGCTTTCACCCAGTACTTC.

The sample holds a few counts of this clone. The chain couples TRBV5-6 to TRBJ1-5, with D unclear. Germline loops: CDR1 SGHDT, CDR2 YYEEEE. The CDR3 runs to 14 residues. V was pared by 2 bases and J by 2 bases, with 8 bases between. The CDR3 spells CASSFRGRNQPQHF. CDR3 in DNA: TGTGCCAGCAGCTTTAGAGGTCGCAATCAGCCCCAGCATTTT.

In this sample, this clone turned up once. The chain links TRBV5-5 to TRBJ2-1; 10 nucleotides match TRBD2. Trimming at V came to 2 bases and at J to 4 bases, leaving 3 bases not matched to a gene. The CDR3 is made up of 15 amino acids. Germline assignment: CDR1 SGHKS and CDR2 YYEKEE (reference sequence). In DNA form, the CDR3 reads TGTGCCAGCAGCTTCTCTAGCGGGGGATACAATGAGCAGTTCTTC. Amino acids: CASSFSSGGYNEQFF. The whole variable domain, remainder taken from reference TRBV5-5 and TRBJ2-1, is DAGVTQSPTHLIKTRGQQVTLRCSPISGHKSVSWYQQVLGQGPQFIFQYYEKEERGRGNFPDRFSARQFPNYSSELNVNALLLGDSALYLCASSFSSGGYNEQFFGPGTRLTVL.

V is TRBV9 and J is TRBJ2-1; TRBD2 aligns across 12 bases. V was pared by 4 bases and J by 10 bases, with 15 bases of the junction left unmatched. The germline V gene encodes CDR1 SGDLS and CDR2 YYNGEE. The CDR3 sequence is 17 residues long. The CDR3 here is CASSPPRTSGKGAEQFF. CDR3 DNA sequence: TGTGCCAGCAGCCCCCCCCGGACTAGCGGGAAGGGGGCGGAGCAGTTCTTC.

The chain joins TRBV7-2 to TRBJ2-5, with D perhaps TRBD2 (6 bases). CDR1 and CDR2 (germline): SGHTA, FQGNSA. Trimming shortened V by 5 bases and J by 4 bases, and 17 bases separated the two germline ends. This CDR3 is 15 amino acids long. CDR3 loop: CASSPAAGRGETQYF. Written as DNA, the CDR3 is TGTGCCAGCAGCCCTGCCGCGGGGCGTGGAGAGACCCAGTACTTC.

V is TRBV2 and J is TRBJ1-1; tentatively, D is TRBD1 (6 bases). The V end was cut by 7 bases, the J end by 1 base, with 13 bases between. This CDR3 has 14 residues. Per the germline V gene, CDR1 is SNHLY and CDR2 is FYNNEI. CDR3 sequence: CASTPDSWNTEAFF. For the CDR3, the DNA is TGTGCCAGCACTCCGGACAGTTGGAACACTGAAGCTTTCTTT.

The CDR3 DNA reads as TGTGCCACCAGCAGAGTCCCGGCGGGGAGTAGGGAAAAACTGTTTTTT. Its translation: CATSRVPAGSREKLFF. The gene calls are TRBV15 and TRBJ1-4; D gene uncertain. The V gene lost 1 base and the J gene lost 8 bases, with 17 bases spanning the gap. CDR3 length: 16 residues. Germline CDR1 LNHNV, CDR2 YYDKDF (reference sequence).

The chain combines TRBV6-5 with TRBJ2-3; D is perhaps TRBD2 (6 bases). The CDR3 has 14 amino acids. Trimming removed 6 bases at V and 3 bases at J, with 13 bases between. The germline V gene has CDR1 MNHEY and CDR2 SVGAGI. CDR3 DNA: TGTGCCAGCAGAGCCCAGACTAGTACAGATACGCAGTATTTT. Residues: CASRAQTSTDTQYF.

The chain is built from TRBV5-1 and TRBJ2-1, with 12 bases identical to TRBD2. Germline V lookup: CDR1 SGHRS, CDR2 YFSETQ. The CDR3 is made up of 16 amino acids. Unmatched junction bases numbered 6, after V lost 4 bases and J lost 4 bases. The CDR3 loop is CASSTGTSGLYNEQFF. The CDR3 region has the DNA TGCGCCAGCAGCACCGGGACTAGCGGGCTGTACAATGAGCAGTTCTTC.

This rearrangement joins TRBV30 to TRBJ2-7; weak D call: TRBD1 (5 bases). Germline V gene sequence: CDR1 GTSNPN, CDR2 SVGIG (reference sequence). V was clipped by 0 bases and J by 3 bases, with 9 bases between them. The CDR3 is 13 amino acids. The CDR3 nucleotides read TGTGCCTGGAGTGTACATAGGGGCTACGAGCAGTACTTC. Its translation: CAWSVHRGYEQYF.